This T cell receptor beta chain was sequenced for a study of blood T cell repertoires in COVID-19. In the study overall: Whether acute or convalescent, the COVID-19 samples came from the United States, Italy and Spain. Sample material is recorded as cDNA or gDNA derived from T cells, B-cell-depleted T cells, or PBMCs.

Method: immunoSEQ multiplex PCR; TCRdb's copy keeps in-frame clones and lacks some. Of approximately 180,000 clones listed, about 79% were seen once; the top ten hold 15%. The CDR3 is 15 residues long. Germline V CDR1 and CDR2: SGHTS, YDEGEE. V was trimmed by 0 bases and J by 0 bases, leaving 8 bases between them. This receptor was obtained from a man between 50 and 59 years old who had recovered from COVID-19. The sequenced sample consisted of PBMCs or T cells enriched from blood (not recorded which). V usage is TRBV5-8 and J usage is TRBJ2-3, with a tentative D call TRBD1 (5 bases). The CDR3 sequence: CASSLGDSSTDTQYF. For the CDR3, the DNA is TGTGCCAGCAGCTTGGGTGACAGTAGCACAGATACGCAGTATTTT.